A selection of T cell receptor beta chains follows, all from one sample in a study of T cell repertoires in cytomegalovirus infection. TCRdb re-derived calls from the reads in MiXCR, one entry per CDR3 protein. The table records around 120,000 distinct CDR3 sequences, 42% of them present only once. No cognate antigen is known for these TCRs. The material sequenced was CD8+ T cells from cultured PBMCs, taken from culture after CMV antigen stimulation. Source of these receptors: a human donor in good health (CMV status not recorded). Some clones in this sample may be carry-over from other donors' samples. Both conserved end residues are part of each CDR3. The order of the fields is clone size, D gene, V gene, J gene, CDR3 DNA, CDR3 protein. D genes are given only for firm matches. Clone size is shown for a subset of rows, as once, few, many or a class of expanded clone.

clone_size: -
d_call: -
v_call: TRBV27
j_call: TRBJ2-6
cdr3_nt: TGTGCCAGCACCTTCCACAGGAGCTCTGGGGCCAACGTCCTGACTTTC
cdr3_aa: CASTFHRSSGANVLTF

clone_size: -
d_call: -
v_call: TRBV12-3/TRBV12-4
j_call: TRBJ1-5
cdr3_nt: TGTGCCAGCACCATAGGAGTGAATCAGCCCCAGCATTTT
cdr3_aa: CASTIGVNQPQHF

clone_size: -
d_call: -
v_call: TRBV7-9
j_call: TRBJ2-3
cdr3_nt: TGTGCCAGCACGGGGGAAACAGATACGCAGTATTTT
cdr3_aa: CASTGETDTQYF

clone_size: -
d_call: -
v_call: TRBV2
j_call: TRBJ1-3
cdr3_nt: TGTGCCAGCAGTGAAGGACGGGGGATCACCATATATTTT
cdr3_aa: CASSEGRGITIYF

clone_size: few
d_call: -
v_call: TRBV7-9
j_call: TRBJ2-7
cdr3_nt: TGTGCCAGCAGCTCTGCGACAGGGAGGCCCTACGAGCAGTACTTC
cdr3_aa: CASSSATGRPYEQYF

clone_size: few
d_call: -
v_call: TRBV28
j_call: TRBJ1-5
cdr3_nt: TGTGCCAGCAGTTTTCTCCTCGGGGATGGGAACCAGCCCCAGCATTTT
cdr3_aa: CASSFLLGDGNQPQHF

clone_size: once
d_call: TRBD1
v_call: TRBV7-8
j_call: TRBJ1-1
cdr3_nt: TGTGCCAGCAGCTTAAAGGGACAGGGGTTAAACAAAAAAAACACTGAAGCTTTCTTT
cdr3_aa: CASSLKGQGLNKKNTEAFF

clone_size: -
d_call: -
v_call: TRBV24-1
j_call: TRBJ2-4
cdr3_nt: TGTGCCACCAGTGTACTCGTGATAGCGTGGGGTCTAGCCAAAAACATTCAGTACTTC
cdr3_aa: CATSVLVIAWGLAKNIQYF

clone_size: many
d_call: -
v_call: TRBV20-1
j_call: TRBJ2-2
cdr3_nt: TGCAGTGCTAGAGATAAGGTCATAAGCCGCCCCGGGGAGCTGTTTTTT
cdr3_aa: CSARDKVISRPGELFF

clone_size: many
d_call: -
v_call: TRBV24-1
j_call: TRBJ2-2
cdr3_nt: TGTGCCACCAGTGATGGGCCGGGACCCACCGGGGAGCTGTTTTTT
cdr3_aa: CATSDGPGPTGELFF

clone_size: -
d_call: -
v_call: TRBV6-1
j_call: TRBJ2-7
cdr3_nt: TGTGCCAGCAGTGTCCTTGGGTGGGACAACTCCTACGAGCAGTACTTC
cdr3_aa: CASSVLGWDNSYEQYF

clone_size: -
d_call: -
v_call: TRBV9
j_call: TRBJ1-1
cdr3_nt: TGTGCCAGCAGCGTCTCTGAAGCTTTCTTT
cdr3_aa: CASSVSEAFF

clone_size: -
d_call: TRBD1
v_call: TRBV7-9
j_call: TRBJ1-4
cdr3_nt: TGTGCCAGCAGGGGACCCACAGGGGGCGTCGAAAAACTGTTTTTT
cdr3_aa: CASRGPTGGVEKLFF

clone_size: few
d_call: TRBD1
v_call: TRBV7-9
j_call: TRBJ2-6
cdr3_nt: TGTGCCAGCAGCTGGGACAGGGGTCAACACTCTGGGGCCAACGTCCTGACTTTC
cdr3_aa: CASSWDRGQHSGANVLTF

clone_size: -
d_call: -
v_call: TRBV27
j_call: TRBJ1-5
cdr3_nt: TGTGCCAGCAGTTTAAGGGGGGATGGGAATCAGCCCCAGCATTTT
cdr3_aa: CASSLRGDGNQPQHF

clone_size: few
d_call: TRBD2
v_call: TRBV7-8
j_call: TRBJ2-3
cdr3_nt: TGTGCCAGCAGCTTCGGGCTAGCGGGGGGATTGGATACGCAGTATTTT
cdr3_aa: CASSFGLAGGLDTQYF

clone_size: -
d_call: TRBD1
v_call: TRBV12-3/TRBV12-4
j_call: TRBJ2-1
cdr3_nt: TGTGCCAGCAGTTTCCCCGGGACAGGGTACTACAATGAGCAGTTCTTC
cdr3_aa: CASSFPGTGYYNEQFF

clone_size: few
d_call: -
v_call: TRBV25-1
j_call: TRBJ2-1
cdr3_nt: TGTGCCAGCAGCCCAACGGCCGGGGGGCCGGGGTTCTTC
cdr3_aa: CASSPTAGGPGFF

clone_size: -
d_call: TRBD1
v_call: TRBV7-9
j_call: TRBJ1-1
cdr3_nt: TGTGCCAGCAGCTTACCGGCGGACAGGGGGCGTACTGAAGCTTTCTTT
cdr3_aa: CASSLPADRGRTEAFF

clone_size: -
d_call: -
v_call: TRBV12-3/TRBV12-4
j_call: TRBJ1-1
cdr3_nt: TGTGCCAACAGTTCGATGTCCTGGAACACTGAAGCTTTCTTT
cdr3_aa: CANSSMSWNTEAFF

clone_size: -
d_call: -
v_call: TRBV27
j_call: TRBJ1-1
cdr3_nt: TGTGCCAGCAGTTTTACCCGGTCAGACGAAGCTTTCTTT
cdr3_aa: CASSFTRSDEAFF

clone_size: few
d_call: TRBD2
v_call: TRBV5-3
j_call: TRBJ2-1
cdr3_nt: TGTGCCAGCAGCTTGGACTCGGCGGGGGGTCCCTACAATGAGCAGTTCTTC
cdr3_aa: CASSLDSAGGPYNEQFF

clone_size: few
d_call: -
v_call: TRBV27
j_call: TRBJ1-2
cdr3_nt: TGTGCCAGCAGTTTTTTGGGGGCAGAGGACTATGGCTACACCTTC
cdr3_aa: CASSFLGAEDYGYTF

clone_size: -
d_call: -
v_call: TRBV19
j_call: TRBJ2-5
cdr3_nt: TGTGCCAGTAGTATAGACGATTCCCTCGGAGAGACCCAGTACTTC
cdr3_aa: CASSIDDSLGETQYF

clone_size: -
d_call: -
v_call: TRBV27
j_call: TRBJ1-5
cdr3_nt: TGTGCCAGCAGGTGGGGCGGGGGCAATCAGCCCCAGCATTTT
cdr3_aa: CASRWGGGNQPQHF

clone_size: -
d_call: -
v_call: TRBV7-8
j_call: TRBJ1-6
cdr3_nt: TGTGCCAGCAGCCCCAGTGGGGGGCACCTGACAATCCTCCACTTT
cdr3_aa: CASSPSGGHLTILHF

clone_size: few
d_call: TRBD1
v_call: TRBV2
j_call: TRBJ1-6
cdr3_nt: TGTGCCAGCAGGATGGGACAGGGAGGTAATTCACCCCTCCACTTT
cdr3_aa: CASRMGQGGNSPLHF

clone_size: -
d_call: -
v_call: TRBV23-1
j_call: TRBJ1-4
cdr3_nt: TGCGCCAGCAGTCAATCGGAGGAGGGTGGTGAAAAACTGTTTTTT
cdr3_aa: CASSQSEEGGEKLFF

clone_size: few
d_call: -
v_call: TRBV27
j_call: TRBJ2-5
cdr3_nt: TGTGCCAGCAGCTTCCAGCAGGGAAACCAAGAGACCCAGTACTTC
cdr3_aa: CASSFQQGNQETQYF

clone_size: -
d_call: -
v_call: TRBV7-9
j_call: TRBJ1-2
cdr3_nt: TGTGCCAGCAGCTCACACCGGGAGTTCCACGGCTACACCTTC
cdr3_aa: CASSSHREFHGYTF

clone_size: many
d_call: TRBD2
v_call: TRBV15
j_call: TRBJ2-4
cdr3_nt: TGTGCCACCAGAGATCTTTCTAGCGGGGGGCCGCAAGGTAGAAACATTCAGTACTTC
cdr3_aa: CATRDLSSGGPQGRNIQYF

clone_size: once
d_call: -
v_call: TRBV20-1
j_call: TRBJ2-2
cdr3_nt: TGCAGTGTAAAGGAACTGAACACCGGGGAGCTGTTTTTT
cdr3_aa: CSVKELNTGELFF

clone_size: -
d_call: -
v_call: TRBV7-6
j_call: TRBJ2-3
cdr3_nt: TGTGCCAGCAGCCAAGGGGGGGGTACAGATACGCAGTATTTT
cdr3_aa: CASSQGGGTDTQYF

clone_size: many
d_call: -
v_call: TRBV25-1
j_call: TRBJ1-1
cdr3_nt: TGTGCCAGCAGTGGCTACGGTCCGGCGGCTTTCTTT
cdr3_aa: CASSGYGPAAFF

clone_size: -
d_call: -
v_call: TRBV6-1
j_call: TRBJ2-1
cdr3_nt: TGTGCCAGCAGTTCGGACACCTGGGACGGCAAGCCGGTCGAGCAGTTCTTC
cdr3_aa: CASSSDTWDGKPVEQFF

clone_size: few
d_call: -
v_call: TRBV7-6
j_call: TRBJ1-5
cdr3_nt: TGTGCCAGCAGCTTACTTTTCCATCAGCCCCAGCATTTT
cdr3_aa: CASSLLFHQPQHF

clone_size: -
d_call: TRBD1
v_call: TRBV3-1
j_call: TRBJ2-2
cdr3_nt: TGTGCCAGCAGCCAAGAGTGGACAGGGGTTGTCACCGGGGAGCTGTTTTTT
cdr3_aa: CASSQEWTGVVTGELFF

clone_size: -
d_call: -
v_call: TRBV11-2
j_call: TRBJ2-1
cdr3_nt: TGTGCCAGCAGCTCCCTCGAGGGGGAGAACAATGAGCAGTTCTTC
cdr3_aa: CASSSLEGENNEQFF

clone_size: few
d_call: -
v_call: TRBV9
j_call: TRBJ2-1
cdr3_nt: TGTGCCAGCAGCGTATTCGTGGCGAGCTCCTACAATGAGCAGTTCTTC
cdr3_aa: CASSVFVASSYNEQFF

clone_size: -
d_call: -
v_call: TRBV11-2
j_call: TRBJ2-5
cdr3_nt: TGTGCCAGCAGCGCCCCAGTGGTGAACCAAGAGACCCAGTACTTC
cdr3_aa: CASSAPVVNQETQYF

clone_size: -
d_call: -
v_call: TRBV7-2
j_call: TRBJ2-7
cdr3_nt: TGTGCCAGCAGCTCCACTGACACACTTTCCTACGAGCAGTACTTC
cdr3_aa: CASSSTDTLSYEQYF

clone_size: few
d_call: -
v_call: TRBV7-7
j_call: TRBJ1-4
cdr3_nt: TGTGCCAGCAGCTTAGGGATGGGGGCAGGTGAAAAACTGTTTTTT
cdr3_aa: CASSLGMGAGEKLFF

clone_size: few
d_call: TRBD2
v_call: TRBV19
j_call: TRBJ2-1
cdr3_nt: TGTGCCAGTAGTATAGGTGGCGGGGGGTCATACAATGAGCAGTTCTTC
cdr3_aa: CASSIGGGGSYNEQFF

clone_size: -
d_call: -
v_call: TRBV7-4
j_call: TRBJ2-1
cdr3_nt: TGTGCCAGCAGCTTAGAAGGGATAGGGCAGTTCTTC
cdr3_aa: CASSLEGIGQFF

clone_size: few
d_call: -
v_call: TRBV7-2
j_call: TRBJ1-1
cdr3_nt: TGTGCCAGCAGCTTAGGGCCCCTCACTGAAGCTTTCTTT
cdr3_aa: CASSLGPLTEAFF

clone_size: few
d_call: -
v_call: TRBV7-6
j_call: TRBJ2-5
cdr3_nt: TGTGCCAGCAGCGGCCAGGGGCAAGAGACCCAGTACTTC
cdr3_aa: CASSGQGQETQYF

clone_size: -
d_call: TRBD1
v_call: TRBV2
j_call: TRBJ1-1
cdr3_nt: TGTGCCAGCAGTCATGACAGGGGAATTTACACTGAAGCTTTCTTT
cdr3_aa: CASSHDRGIYTEAFF

clone_size: -
d_call: -
v_call: TRBV19
j_call: TRBJ2-1
cdr3_nt: TGTGCCAGTTGGGACTCTACATTTGGTGTCCCACAGGCCAACAATGAGCAGTTCTTC
cdr3_aa: CASWDSTFGVPQANNEQFF

clone_size: few
d_call: -
v_call: TRBV7-8
j_call: TRBJ2-1
cdr3_nt: TGTGCCAGCAGCCGAGTTCCGGGGAACGTCTACAATGAGCAGTTCTTC
cdr3_aa: CASSRVPGNVYNEQFF

clone_size: many
d_call: -
v_call: TRBV7-9
j_call: TRBJ2-1
cdr3_nt: TGTGCCAGCAGCTATGGGCCACTCCTACGTAACAATGAGCAGTTCTTC
cdr3_aa: CASSYGPLLRNNEQFF

clone_size: -
d_call: -
v_call: TRBV9
j_call: TRBJ2-7
cdr3_nt: TGTGCCAGCAGCGGACCGGGACTTAACTACGAGCAGTACTTC
cdr3_aa: CASSGPGLNYEQYF

clone_size: -
d_call: TRBD2
v_call: TRBV7-9
j_call: TRBJ2-1
cdr3_nt: TGTGCCAGCAGCGCCCGACTAGCGAGTTACAATGAGCAGTTCTTC
cdr3_aa: CASSARLASYNEQFF

clone_size: -
d_call: TRBD2
v_call: TRBV7-3
j_call: TRBJ2-1
cdr3_nt: TGTGCCAGCAGCCCTATTGGAGCGGGGGGCCGTAATGAGCAGTTCTTC
cdr3_aa: CASSPIGAGGRNEQFF

clone_size: once
d_call: -
v_call: TRBV5-6
j_call: TRBJ2-7
cdr3_nt: TGTGCCAGCAGCTCCACCGGGACCCCACAACAGTACTTC
cdr3_aa: CASSSTGTPQQYF